This paragraph reports one T cell receptor (beta chain). Individuals aged about 18 to 90 years were recruited from about two dozen US areas. The record originates from a study of blood T cell repertoires in COVID-19. Study at large: There were acute and convalescent COVID-19 samples, and they came from the United States, Italy and Spain.

Profiled with immunoSEQ multiplex PCR; TCRdb holds only in-frame clones, not every one. In the table there are roughly 190,000 clones, approximately 80% of which are singletons. This clonotype originated in a woman aged 60-70 years with acute COVID-19. Sequenced: PBMCs or T cells enriched from blood (not recorded which).

The DNA of the CDR3 is TGTGCCAGCTCCCGAGGGACTAGCGGGTCCACCTACGAGCAGTACTTC. It translates to CASSRGTSGSTYEQYF. The chain combines TRBV18 with TRBJ2-7; TRBD2 aligns across 12 bases. The CDR3 spans 16 residues. The germline V gene has CDR1 KGHSH and CDR2 LQKENI. V was clipped by 6 bases and J by 2 bases; unmatched bases: 8.